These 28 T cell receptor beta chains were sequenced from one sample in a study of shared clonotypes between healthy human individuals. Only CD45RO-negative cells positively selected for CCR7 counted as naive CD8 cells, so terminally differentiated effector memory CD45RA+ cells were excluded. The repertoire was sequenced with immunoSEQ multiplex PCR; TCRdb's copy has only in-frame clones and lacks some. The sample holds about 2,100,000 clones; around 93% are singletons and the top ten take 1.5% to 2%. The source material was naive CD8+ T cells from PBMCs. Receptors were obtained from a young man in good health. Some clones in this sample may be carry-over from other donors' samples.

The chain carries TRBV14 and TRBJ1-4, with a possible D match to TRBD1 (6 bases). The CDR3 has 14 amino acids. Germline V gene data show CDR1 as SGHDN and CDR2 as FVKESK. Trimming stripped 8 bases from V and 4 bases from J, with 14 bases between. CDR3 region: CASRETGHNEKLFF. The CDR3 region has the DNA TGTGCCAGCCGCGAGACAGGCCATAATGAAAAACTGTTTTTT.

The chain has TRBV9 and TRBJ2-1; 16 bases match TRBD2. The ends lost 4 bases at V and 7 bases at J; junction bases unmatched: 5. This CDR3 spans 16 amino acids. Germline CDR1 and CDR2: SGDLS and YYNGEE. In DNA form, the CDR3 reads TGTGCCAGCAGCAGAGGGACTAGCGGGAGGGGTAATGAGCAGTTCTTC. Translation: CASSRGTSGRGNEQFF. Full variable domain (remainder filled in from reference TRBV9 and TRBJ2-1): DSGVTQTPKHLITATGQRVTLRCSPRSGDLSVYWYQQSLDQGLQFLIQYYNGEERAKGNILERFSAQQFPDLHSELNLSSLELGDSALYFCASSRGTSGRGNEQFFGPGTRLTVL.

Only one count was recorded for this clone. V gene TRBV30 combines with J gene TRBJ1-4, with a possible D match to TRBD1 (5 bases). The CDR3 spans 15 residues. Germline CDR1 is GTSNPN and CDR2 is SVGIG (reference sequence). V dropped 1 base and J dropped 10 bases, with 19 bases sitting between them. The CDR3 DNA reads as TGTGCCTGGAGTGGGGCCCTCGGGGCGTGGAGAAAACTGTTTTTT. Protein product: CAWSGALGAWRKLFF. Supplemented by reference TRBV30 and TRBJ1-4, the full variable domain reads SQTIHQWPATLVQPVGSPLSLECTVEGTSNPNLYWYRQAAGRGLQLLFYSVGIGQISSEVPQNLSASRPQDRQFILSSKKLLLSDSGFYLCAWSGALGAWRKLFFGSGTQLSVL.

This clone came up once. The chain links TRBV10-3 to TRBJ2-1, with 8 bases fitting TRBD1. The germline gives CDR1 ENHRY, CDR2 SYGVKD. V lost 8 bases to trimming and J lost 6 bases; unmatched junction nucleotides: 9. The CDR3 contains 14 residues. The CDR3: CAIGTGGRFNEQFF. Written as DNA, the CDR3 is TGTGCCATCGGAACAGGGGGGCGTTTCAATGAGCAGTTCTTC.

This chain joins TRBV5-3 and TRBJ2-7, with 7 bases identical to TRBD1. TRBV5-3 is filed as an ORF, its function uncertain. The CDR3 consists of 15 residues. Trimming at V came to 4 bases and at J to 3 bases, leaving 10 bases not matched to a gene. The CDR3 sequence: CARSPPGQPFYEQYF. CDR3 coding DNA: TGTGCCAGAAGCCCCCCGGGACAGCCTTTCTACGAGCAGTACTTC.

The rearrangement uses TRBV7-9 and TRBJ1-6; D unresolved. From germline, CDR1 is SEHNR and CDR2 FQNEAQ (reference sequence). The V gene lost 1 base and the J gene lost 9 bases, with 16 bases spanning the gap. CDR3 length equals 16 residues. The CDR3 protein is CASSLGVGGLLSPLHF. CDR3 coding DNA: TGTGCCAGCAGCTTAGGAGTAGGAGGCCTGCTTTCACCCCTCCACTTT.

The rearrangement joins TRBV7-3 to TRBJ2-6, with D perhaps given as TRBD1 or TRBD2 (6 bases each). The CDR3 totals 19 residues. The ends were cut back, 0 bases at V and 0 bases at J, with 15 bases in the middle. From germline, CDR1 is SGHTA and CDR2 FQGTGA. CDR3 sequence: CASSLTGGQALSGANVLTF. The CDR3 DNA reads TGTGCCAGCAGCTTAACCGGGGGCCAGGCACTCTCTGGGGCCAACGTCCTGACTTTC.

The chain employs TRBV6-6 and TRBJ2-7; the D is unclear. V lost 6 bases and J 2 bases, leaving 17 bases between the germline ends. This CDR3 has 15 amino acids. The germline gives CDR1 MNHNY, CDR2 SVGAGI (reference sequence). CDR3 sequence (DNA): TGTGCCAGCAGCAACGCAGTCCTGGAGCCCTACGAGCAGTACTTC. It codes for CASSNAVLEPYEQYF.

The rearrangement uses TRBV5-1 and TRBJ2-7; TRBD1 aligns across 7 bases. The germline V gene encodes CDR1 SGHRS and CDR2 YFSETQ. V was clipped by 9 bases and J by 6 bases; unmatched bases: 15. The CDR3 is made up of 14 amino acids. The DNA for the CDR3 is TGCGCCACCCAAACCTCGACAGGGAGTCCCGAGCAGTACTTC. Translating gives CATQTSTGSPEQYF. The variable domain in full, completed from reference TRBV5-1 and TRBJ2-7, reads KAGVTQTPRYLIKTRGQQVTLSCSPISGHRSVSWYQQTPGQGLQFLFEYFSETQRNKGNFPGRFSGRQFSNSRSEMNVSTLELGDSALYLCATQTSTGSPEQYFGPGTRLTVT.

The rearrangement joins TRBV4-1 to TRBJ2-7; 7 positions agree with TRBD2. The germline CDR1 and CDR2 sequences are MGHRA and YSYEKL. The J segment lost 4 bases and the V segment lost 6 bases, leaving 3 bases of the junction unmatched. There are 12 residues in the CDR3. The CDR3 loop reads CASRGGVYEQYF. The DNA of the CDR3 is TGCGCCAGCAGGGGGGGGGTATACGAGCAGTACTTC.

Here the CDR3 DNA reads TGTGCCAGCAGCGTTCTTAACGTCGGACTCCCATCCGGGGAGCTGTTTTTT. It is translated as CASSVLNVGLPSGELFF. The V call is TRBV9, the J call TRBJ2-2, with D maybe TRBD2 (5 bases). Deletions cut 2 bases from V and 6 bases from J, with 20 bases between. Germline lookup yields CDR1 SGDLS and CDR2 YYNGEE. This CDR3 comprises 17 residues.

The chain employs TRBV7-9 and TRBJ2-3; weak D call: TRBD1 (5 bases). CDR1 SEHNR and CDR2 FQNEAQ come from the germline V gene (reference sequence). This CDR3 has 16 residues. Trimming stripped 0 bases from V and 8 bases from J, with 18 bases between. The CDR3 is CASSLAVGLPGRTQYF. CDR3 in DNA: TGTGCCAGCAGCTTAGCAGTGGGGCTGCCCGGTCGTACGCAGTATTTT.

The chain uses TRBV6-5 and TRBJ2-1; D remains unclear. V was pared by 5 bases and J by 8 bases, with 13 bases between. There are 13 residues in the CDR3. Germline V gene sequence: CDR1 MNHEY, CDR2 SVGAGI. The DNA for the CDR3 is TGTGCCAGCAGTGACTTTATAGTCGATGAGCAGTTCTTC. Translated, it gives CASSDFIVDEQFF.

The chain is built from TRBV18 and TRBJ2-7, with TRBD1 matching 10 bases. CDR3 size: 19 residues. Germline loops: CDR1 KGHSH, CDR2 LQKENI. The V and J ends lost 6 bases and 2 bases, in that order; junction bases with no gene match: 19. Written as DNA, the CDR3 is TGTGCCAGCTCTCCCCTCACGTCTCCGGGACAGGGGTTTCCCTACGAGCAGTACTTC. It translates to CASSPLTSPGQGFPYEQYF.

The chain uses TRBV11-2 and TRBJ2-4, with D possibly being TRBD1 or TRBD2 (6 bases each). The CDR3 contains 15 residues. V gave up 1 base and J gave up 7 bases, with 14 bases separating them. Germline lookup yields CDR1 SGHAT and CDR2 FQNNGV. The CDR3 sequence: CASSLGGADRNIQYF. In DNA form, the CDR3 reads TGTGCCAGCAGCTTAGGGGGGGCAGATCGGAACATTCAGTACTTC. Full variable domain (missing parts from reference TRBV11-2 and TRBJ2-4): EAGVAQSPRYKIIEKRQSVAFWCNPISGHATLYWYQQILGQGPKLLIQFQNNGVVDDSQLPKDRFSAERLKGVDSTLKIQPAKLEDSAVYLCASSLGGADRNIQYFGAGTRLSVL.

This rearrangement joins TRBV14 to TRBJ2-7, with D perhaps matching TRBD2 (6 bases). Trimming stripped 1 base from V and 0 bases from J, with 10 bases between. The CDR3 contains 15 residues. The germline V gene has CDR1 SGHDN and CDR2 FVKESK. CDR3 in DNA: TGTGCCAGCAGCCAAGTAGCAGCGGGCTCCTACGAGCAGTACTTC. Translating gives CASSQVAAGSYEQYF.

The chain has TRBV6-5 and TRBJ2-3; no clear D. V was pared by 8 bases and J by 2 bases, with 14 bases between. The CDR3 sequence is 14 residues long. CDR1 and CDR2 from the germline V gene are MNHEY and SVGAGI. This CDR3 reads CASGVSSLTDTQYF. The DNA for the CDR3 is TGTGCCAGCGGGGTTAGCAGCCTCACAGATACGCAGTATTTT.

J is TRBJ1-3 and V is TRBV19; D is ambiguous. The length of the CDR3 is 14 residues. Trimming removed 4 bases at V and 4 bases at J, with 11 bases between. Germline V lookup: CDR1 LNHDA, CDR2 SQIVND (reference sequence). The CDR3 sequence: CASSTQTSGNTIYF. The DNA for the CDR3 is TGTGCCAGTAGTACTCAAACGTCCGGAAACACCATATATTTT.

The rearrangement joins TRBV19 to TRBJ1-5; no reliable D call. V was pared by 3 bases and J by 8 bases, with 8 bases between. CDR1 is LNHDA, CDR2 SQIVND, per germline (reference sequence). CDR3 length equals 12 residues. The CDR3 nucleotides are TGTGCCAGTAGTATTTATGGGAAGCCCCAGCATTTT. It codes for CASSIYGKPQHF. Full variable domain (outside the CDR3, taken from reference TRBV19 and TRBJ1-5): DGGITQSPKYLFRKEGQNVTLSCEQNLNHDAMYWYRQDPGQGLRLIYYSQIVNDFQKGDIAEGYSVSREKKESFPLTVTSAQKNPTAFYLCASSIYGKPQHFGDGTRLSIL.

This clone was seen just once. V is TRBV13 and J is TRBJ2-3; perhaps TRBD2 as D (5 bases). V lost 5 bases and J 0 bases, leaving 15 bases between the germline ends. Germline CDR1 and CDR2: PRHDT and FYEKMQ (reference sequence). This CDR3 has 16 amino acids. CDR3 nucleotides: TGTGCCAGCAGCCAAGCGGACGGGATTAGCACAGATACGCAGTATTTT. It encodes CASSQADGISTDTQYF. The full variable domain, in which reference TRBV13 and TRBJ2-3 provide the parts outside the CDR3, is AAGVIQSPRHLIKEKRETATLKCYPIPRHDTVYWYQQGPGQDPQFLISFYEKMQSDKGSIPDRFSAQQFSDYHSELNMSSLELGDSALYFCASSQADGISTDTQYFGPGTRLTVL.

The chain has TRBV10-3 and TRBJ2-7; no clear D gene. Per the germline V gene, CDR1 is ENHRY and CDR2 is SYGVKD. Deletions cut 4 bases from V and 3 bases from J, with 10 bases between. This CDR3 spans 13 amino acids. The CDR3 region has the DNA TGTGCCATCAGTGGAGTTCTGAACTACGAGCAGTACTTC. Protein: CAISGVLNYEQYF.

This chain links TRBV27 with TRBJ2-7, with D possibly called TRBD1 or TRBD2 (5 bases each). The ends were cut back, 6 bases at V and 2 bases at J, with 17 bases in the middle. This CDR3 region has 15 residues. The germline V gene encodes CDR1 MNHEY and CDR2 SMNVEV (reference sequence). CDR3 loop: CASRLGTAKTYEQYF. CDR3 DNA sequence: TGTGCCAGCAGACTAGGGACGGCGAAGACCTACGAGCAGTACTTC.

CDR3 in DNA: TGTGCCACCAGCAGCGACCGGGACAGTTACGACACTGAAGCTTTCTTT. Amino acids: CATSSDRDSYDTEAFF. This chain uses TRBV15 with TRBJ1-1, with 7 nucleotides matching TRBD1. Germline V gives CDR1 LNHNV, CDR2 YYDKDF (reference sequence). This CDR3 has 16 amino acids. After removal of 3 bases from V and 3 bases from J, the junction contained 10 bases not matched to a gene.

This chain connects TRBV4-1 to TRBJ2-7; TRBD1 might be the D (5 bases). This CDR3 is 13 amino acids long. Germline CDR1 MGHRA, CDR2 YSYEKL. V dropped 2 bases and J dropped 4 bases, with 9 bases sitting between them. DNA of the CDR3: TGCGCCAGCAGCCAACCTAGGGGTTACGAGCAGTACTTC. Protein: CASSQPRGYEQYF.

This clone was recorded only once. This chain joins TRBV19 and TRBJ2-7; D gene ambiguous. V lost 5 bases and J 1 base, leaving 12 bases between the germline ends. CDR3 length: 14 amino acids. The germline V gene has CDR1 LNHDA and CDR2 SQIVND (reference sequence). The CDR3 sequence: CASSLNTLSYEQYF. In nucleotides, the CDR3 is TGTGCCAGTAGTTTAAACACACTATCCTACGAGCAGTACTTC.

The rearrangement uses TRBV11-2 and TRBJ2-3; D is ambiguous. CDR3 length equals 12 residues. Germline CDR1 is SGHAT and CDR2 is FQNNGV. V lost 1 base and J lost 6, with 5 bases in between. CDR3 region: CASSLGYDTQYF. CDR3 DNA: TGTGCCAGCAGCTTAGGGTATGATACGCAGTATTTT.

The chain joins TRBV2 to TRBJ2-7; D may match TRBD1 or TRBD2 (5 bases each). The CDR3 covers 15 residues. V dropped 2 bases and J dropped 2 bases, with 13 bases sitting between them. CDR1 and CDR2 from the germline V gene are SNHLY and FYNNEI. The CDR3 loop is CASSESFSGPYEQYF. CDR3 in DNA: TGTGCCAGCAGTGAATCTTTTTCGGGGCCCTACGAGCAGTACTTC.

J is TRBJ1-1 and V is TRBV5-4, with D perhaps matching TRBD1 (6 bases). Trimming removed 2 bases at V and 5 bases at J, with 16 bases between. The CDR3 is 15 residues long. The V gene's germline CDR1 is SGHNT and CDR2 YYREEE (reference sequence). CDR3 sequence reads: CASSFPWGARTEAFF. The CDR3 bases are TGTGCCAGCAGCTTCCCTTGGGGGGCGCGGACTGAAGCTTTCTTT.